This TCR beta chain comes out of a study of CD8+ T cells in alopecia areata listed by TCRdb under 2018. Regarding the research as a whole: Treated patients were enrolled in an open-label pilot trial of oral tofacitinib, 5 to 10 mg twice daily, for moderate-to-severe alopecia areata. Tofacitinib was administered for 6 to 18 months, and 6 months of follow-up off drug were then conducted to assess delayed response and recurrence. The SALT score, which quantifies the percentage of affected scalp surface area, was used to measure disease severity in treated patients. To study T cell clonal expansion in alopecia areata, the researchers applied high-throughput TCRbeta sequencing to both the C3H/HeJ mouse model and human patients. Human TCRbeta sequencing covered scalp tissue and sorted CD4+ and CD8+ peripheral blood T cells from patchy and totalis/universalis alopecia areata patients and healthy controls. Patients on tofacitinib were biopsied at baseline and after 4 and 24 weeks of treatment, and several of the patients also had a later scalp biopsy. Scalp clonality was compared across normal scalp (n=4), patchy alopecia areata scalp (n=8), and alopecia totalis/universalis scalp (n=8). RNA came from the PAXgene miRNA kit for fixed scalp, the miRNeasy kit for PBMCs, and the RNeasy kit for mouse skin. Amplification of TCRbeta CDR3 regions was done by immunoSEQ multiplex PCR using 35 Vbeta forward primers and 13 Jbeta reverse primers. Here is what the overall study found, with its caveats: TCR sequences shared between patients were less clear than in mice, possibly partly because of HLA diversity in the patient population. Tofacitinib significantly lowered scalp clonality and the number of expanded CD8+ clones among the top 100 scalp clones. Scalp TCR repertoire analysis is complicated because resident alphabeta T cells in normal human skin are also sequenced, whereas mouse skin is dominated by gammadelta T cells. Because the treated cohort was small and had only one nonresponder, larger studies are needed to examine links between baseline CD8+ expansion and response. Compared with normal scalp, lesional scalp, particularly in alopecia totalis/universalis, had higher clonality and more expanded CD8+ clones, which suggests antigenic drive. Many expanded lesional clones persisted in scalp and blood during tofacitinib treatment, which may partly explain relapse after stopping treatment.

In the case of this clone: Its antigen remains undetermined. Base quality data are lacking; no much larger clone is found one base away.

The germline V gene encodes CDR1 MNHNS and CDR2 SASEGT. V loses 1 base, J loses 3 bases, and the germline ends lie 10 bases apart. The CDR3 numbers 14 residues from cysteine through phenylalanine. Solely the CDR3 DNA is kept, with 42 bases framed from the first base. The library was generated by the immunoSEQ multiplex PCR assay. RNA was extracted from all samples and reverse transcribed into cDNA as template for TCR sequencing. First-strand cDNA was synthesized with SuperScript III using a 2:1 mix of oligo-dT and random hexamers. Amplification bias was assessed with a synthetic immune receptor repertoire, and residual bias was removed computationally. On the study's bioinformatics: Raw reads were preprocessed for error removal, and CDR3 was defined according to IMGT conventions as running from the conserved cysteine to phenylalanine. Clonality was computed by normalizing Shannon entropy by log2 of the number of productive unique TCRs and subtracting the result from 1. Whether scalp clones were CD4 or CD8 was inferred by matching scalp TCRbeta sequences against CD4 and CD8 repertoires sorted from blood. Held by TCRdb, this immuneACCESS table contains in-frame sequences only and omits some clones. Under half of the omission traces to an unresolved V gene where checked; the cause of the rest is unknown. V and J calls and clone size follow that table, whereas D and trimming were derived from the DNA. This sample has about 180,000 clones in its table, and 51% of those were observed once. Over 9% of the sample goes to the ten largest clones.

This specimen's treatment or condition label, per the study, means: oral pan-JAK inhibitor, 5-10 mg twice daily. From alopecia areata patients, peripheral blood was collected along with lesional scalp punch biopsies. PBMCs were isolated by density centrifugation and stained for CD3, CD4 and CD8, after which CD4+ and CD8+ T cells were sorted on a FACSAria. Recombination joined TRBV6-1 with TRBJ2-7; the D gene is possibly TRBD2, with 6 bases matching. Sequenced here: CD8+ T cells sorted from blood, sampled at week 52, from a patient treated with tofacitinib. This TCR was sampled from a human donor with alopecia areata. The encoded CDR3 is CASSEVGGDYEQYF. The nucleotides read TGTGCCAGCAGTGAAGTAGGAGGGGACTACGAGCAGTACTTC.